The T cell receptor (beta chain) described here comes from a study of T-cell memory formation after mild COVID-19. This CDR3 contains 12 residues. Germline-derived CDR1 and CDR2 are SGHVS and FNYEAQ. The V end lost 5 bases, the J end lost 1 base, and 5 bases lay between the germline ends. TCRdb itself ran the 5' RACE reads through MiXCR, one entry per CDR3 protein. The repertoire holds roughly 250,000 distinct CDR3 sequences, with 16% as singletons. The TCR sequence derives from a man younger than 35 who had mild COVID-19 (a few samples of this study predate the infection). Cell type and time point are not known. The chain joins TRBV7-6 to TRBJ1-1; no reliable D call. The material sequenced was PBMCs or a T cell subset sorted from them (not recorded which). The CDR3 DNA reads TGTGCCAGCAGCGCAGGGAACACTGAAGCTTTCTTT. Protein sequence: CASSAGNTEAFF.